The 10 T cell receptor beta chains reported below all come from one sample, sequenced in a study of blood T cell repertoires in COVID-19. TCRdb's table, derived via immunoSEQ multiplex PCR, lists solely in-frame clones and lacks some. The table lists about 200,000 clones, about 85% of them singletons. Sequencing was performed on peripheral blood. The receptor source for this set is a man in his sixties with COVID-19, enrolled during active disease.

A word on this clone: The sample contains more than one DNA sequence encoding this CDR3. V is TRBV5-4 and J is TRBJ1-5, with TRBD1 as a possible D gene (6 bases). Germline assignment: CDR1 SGHNT and CDR2 YYREEE (reference sequence). Trimming left V 8 bases short and J 3 bases short, with 12 bases between. This CDR3 comprises 13 residues. CDR3 nucleotide sequence: TGTGCCAGTTCGACAGGCTCCAATCAGCCCCAGCATTTT. Amino acid sequence: CASSTGSNQPQHF.

The chain employs TRBV4-1 and TRBJ2-7; 12 bases line up with TRBD2. CDR1 MGHRA and CDR2 YSYEKL come from the germline V gene. The J segment lost 7 bases and the V segment lost 4 bases, leaving 17 bases of the junction unmatched. The CDR3 runs 18 residues. The CDR3 DNA reads as TGCGCCAGCAGCCCCTATATCTTCGGACTAGCGGGGTTGGGGGAGCAGTACTTC. Amino acid sequence: CASSPYIFGLAGLGEQYF.

J is TRBJ1-2 and V is TRBV27, with 8 bases fitting TRBD1. CDR1 and CDR2 (germline): MNHEY, SMNVEV (reference sequence). This CDR3 contains 14 residues. V was clipped by 5 bases and J by 7 bases; unmatched bases: 9. The CDR3 loop is CASSPSTGAGGYTF. The CDR3 region has the DNA TGTGCCAGCAGTCCTTCGACAGGGGCTGGTGGCTACACCTTC.

The chain couples TRBV18 to TRBJ2-3; 8 positions match TRBD1. Germline CDR1 is KGHSH and CDR2 is LQKENI. V lost 6 bases, J lost 2 bases, and 4 bases stayed unmatched. This CDR3 contains 14 residues. CDR3 sequence: CASSGTGNTDTQYF. For the CDR3, the DNA is TGTGCCAGCTCGGGGACAGGAAACACAGATACGCAGTATTTT.

The gene calls are TRBV30 and TRBJ1-3; D is unclear. Germline CDR1 is GTSNPN and CDR2 is SVGIG (reference sequence). The CDR3 has 19 amino acids. The ends were cut back, 4 bases at V and 4 bases at J, with 29 bases in the middle. The CDR3 DNA is TGTGCCTGGATAGGTGGCAAGCAGTCGTCTTCCTCCGGGGGAAACACCATATATTTT. Protein: CAWIGGKQSSSSGGNTIYF.

J is TRBJ1-2 and V is TRBV10-2; D gene uncertain. Germline CDR1 reads WSHSY; CDR2 reads SAAADI. Deletions cut 2 bases from V and 6 bases from J, with 10 bases between. The CDR3 loop spans 13 amino acids. CDR3 DNA sequence: TGCGCCAGCAGTGAGGTTGCGGGTGATGGCTACACCTTC. Encoded protein: CASSEVAGDGYTF.

The chain carries TRBV6-5 and TRBJ2-5, with 9 bases that match TRBD1. Germline V gene data show CDR1 as MNHEY and CDR2 as SVGAGI. V shed 7 bases, J shed 4 bases, and the junction held 10 bases outside the gene matches. This CDR3 comprises 15 residues. In DNA form, the CDR3 reads TGTGCCAGCAAAAGGGACAGGGTGAGAGGAGAGACCCAGTACTTC. This sequence encodes CASKRDRVRGETQYF.

In its sample, this clone was seen once. The chain couples TRBV5-6 to TRBJ2-7, with TRBD2 matching 11 bases. V was pared by 4 bases and J by 7 bases, with 19 bases of the junction left unmatched. CDR3 length equals 18 residues. Germline assignment: CDR1 SGHDT and CDR2 YYEEEE. CDR3 coding DNA: TGTGCCAGCAGCACAATAGCGGGAGGGCCGTTTGGATTCGGGGAGCAGTACTTC. Its protein is CASSTIAGGPFGFGEQYF.

The chain recombines TRBV9 with TRBJ2-2; 8 bases are shared with TRBD1. The CDR3 loop spans 15 amino acids. Germline V gene lookup returns CDR1 SGDLS and CDR2 YYNGEE. Trimming took 4 bases from V and 1 from J; bases not matched to a gene: 3. CDR3 nucleotides: TGTGCCAGCAGCCTAGGGACAGGGAACACCGGGGAGCTGTTTTTT. This encodes CASSLGTGNTGELFF.

The rearrangement links TRBV10-1 to TRBJ1-1, with TRBD1 as a possible D gene (5 bases). V was cut by 0 bases and J by 6 bases, with 14 bases left in between. Looked up from germline, CDR1 is WNHNN and CDR2 is SYGVQD (reference sequence). The CDR3 consists of 15 residues. In nucleotides, the CDR3 is TGCGCCAGCAGTGAGTCGTCCGGTGGGGCTCCTGAAGCTTTCTTT. Translation gives CASSESSGGAPEAFF.